Listed below are T cell receptor beta chains from one sample, sequenced in a study of cytomegalovirus exposure and HLA in healthy donors. Libraries were prepared by immunoSEQ multiplex PCR; TCRdb keeps only in-frame clonotypes and omits some of them. The profile shows about 170,000 clones, 85% of them singletons. The sequencing input was PBMCs. All receptors derive from a boy aged 2 to 9 in good health and CMV-seronegative. The CDR3 runs from the conserved cysteine through the conserved F or W. D genes are given only for firm matches. A clone size is listed for some rows: how often the clone was seen (once, few, many), or a class if it is expanded.

V	J	size	D	CDR3	DNA
TRBV6-4	TRBJ2-1	few	-	CASSDSTESNEQFF	TGTGCCAGCAGTGACTCCACTGAAAGCAATGAGCAGTTCTTC
TRBV28	TRBJ1-1	-	-	CASSLRYEAFF	TGTGCCAGCAGTCTGAGGTATGAAGCTTTCTTT
TRBV30	TRBJ1-1	once	-	CAWEPRSTEAFF	TGTGCCTGGGAGCCTAGGTCCACTGAAGCTTTCTTT
TRBV4-1	TRBJ2-1	-	TRBD2	CASSRITSGRANYEQFF	TGCGCCAGCAGCCGAATAACTAGCGGGAGGGCCAATTACGAGCAGTTCTTC
TRBV5-4	TRBJ1-1	-	TRBD1	CASSFRDRVNTEAFF	TGTGCCAGCAGCTTCCGGGACAGGGTGAACACTGAAGCTTTCTTT
TRBV27	TRBJ1-5	-	-	CASSLAFNQPQHF	TGTGCCAGCAGTTTAGCGTTCAATCAGCCCCAGCATTTT
TRBV23-1	TRBJ1-5	-	-	CASSQSEPPEENQPQHF	TGCGCCAGCAGTCAATCTGAGCCGCCTGAGGAGAATCAGCCCCAGCATTTT
TRBV30	TRBJ1-1	-	-	CAWSGGLGTEAFF	TGTGCCTGGAGTGGGGGCCTAGGCACTGAAGCTTTCTTT
TRBV5-1	TRBJ2-5	-	-	CASSLPGETQYF	TGCGCCAGCAGCTTGCCGGGAGAGACCCAGTACTTC
TRBV28	TRBJ2-1	-	TRBD2	CATQKRLAGGNEQFF	TGTGCCACGCAAAAACGACTAGCGGGAGGCAATGAGCAGTTCTTC
TRBV9	TRBJ2-3	-	TRBD2	CASSLSGSLTDTQYF	TGTGCCAGCAGCCTTAGCGGGTCTCTCACAGATACGCAGTATTTT
TRBV7-3	TRBJ2-3	-	TRBD2	CASSLGLAGGADTQYF	TGTGCCAGCAGCTTAGGCCTAGCGGGGGGGGCGGATACGCAGTATTTT
TRBV5-8	TRBJ2-3	-	-	CASRPRDTYTDTQYF	TGTGCCAGCAGGCCCAGGGACACCTACACAGATACGCAGTATTTT
TRBV28	TRBJ2-3	-	TRBD2	CASTFPGLAGGRSSTDTQYF	TGTGCCAGCACGTTTCCCGGACTAGCGGGGGGCCGGTCTAGCACAGATACGCAGTATTTT
TRBV5-1	TRBJ1-1	-	-	CASSFRGRTNTEAFF	TGCGCCAGCAGCTTCAGGGGACGGACAAACACTGAAGCTTTCTTT
TRBV6-1	TRBJ1-2	few	TRBD1	CASSHGQEADGYTF	TGTGCCAGCAGCCATGGACAGGAAGCAGATGGCTACACCTTC
TRBV6-5	TRBJ2-1	-	TRBD2	CASLDLAGVPNEQFF	TGTGCCAGCCTGGATCTAGCGGGAGTGCCCAATGAGCAGTTCTTC
TRBV15	TRBJ1-1	-	-	CATSRAPVTPNTEAFF	TGTGCCACCAGCAGAGCCCCGGTAACCCCGAACACTGAAGCTTTCTTT
TRBV28	TRBJ2-7	-	TRBD2	CASTLDRIGKAGGREQYF	TGTGCCAGCACTCTCGACAGGATCGGGAAAGCGGGAGGTCGTGAGCAGTACTTC
TRBV9	TRBJ2-1	few	-	CASSPTWGVREQFF	TGTGCCAGCAGCCCTACCTGGGGAGTTCGTGAGCAGTTCTTC
TRBV30	TRBJ1-1	once	-	CAWRRSGMNTEAFF	TGTGCCTGGAGGCGCTCAGGCATGAACACTGAAGCTTTCTTT
TRBV9	TRBJ1-3	-	-	CASSVGPDTGNTIYF	TGTGCCAGCAGCGTAGGTCCCGACACTGGAAACACCATATATTTT
TRBV5-5	TRBJ2-4	once	TRBD2	CASSLGLAGYGAKNIQYF	TGTGCCAGCAGCTTGGGACTAGCGGGGTATGGGGCCAAAAACATTCAGTACTTC
TRBV7-9	TRBJ2-7	-	TRBD1	CASSLNWDSYEQYF	TGTGCCAGCAGCCTAAACTGGGACAGCTACGAGCAGTACTTC
TRBV7-9	TRBJ1-2	-	TRBD1	CASSQTGGRPYGYTF	TGTGCCAGCAGCCAGACAGGGGGCCGCCCCTATGGCTACACCTTC
TRBV10-3	TRBJ1-1	-	-	CAISTGTYDTEAFF	TGTGCCATCAGTACAGGGACATACGACACTGAAGCTTTCTTT
TRBV5-1	TRBJ2-2	-	-	CASSLANAGQGGELFF	TGCGCCAGCAGCTTGGCCAACGCCGGGCAGGGCGGGGAGCTGTTTTTT
TRBV19	TRBJ2-7	-	-	CASSIRRKRGYEQYF	TGTGCCAGTAGTATTCGGCGAAAGAGGGGGTACGAGCAGTACTTC
TRBV5-1	TRBJ2-3	-	-	CASSLAVPDTDTQYF	TGCGCCAGCAGCTTGGCCGTCCCAGACACAGATACGCAGTATTTT
TRBV7-8	TRBJ2-1	-	TRBD2	CASSSWEAGGNEQFF	TGTGCCAGCAGCTCCTGGGAAGCGGGGGGTAATGAGCAGTTCTTC
TRBV7-2	TRBJ2-6	few	TRBD2	CATSRASGSSGANVLTF	TGTGCCACCTCCAGGGCTAGCGGGAGCTCTGGGGCCAACGTCCTGACTTTC
TRBV4-2	TRBJ2-5	-	TRBD2	CASSQGLAGGETQYF	TGTGCCAGCAGCCAAGGACTAGCGGGGGGAGAGACCCAGTACTTC
TRBV28	TRBJ2-3	-	TRBD1	CASSLTDRGTDTQYF	TGTGCCAGCAGTTTAACGGACAGGGGGACAGATACGCAGTATTTT
TRBV19	TRBJ1-1	-	-	CASSTDLGGRTEAFF	TGTGCCAGTAGTACTGACCTAGGGGGTCGAACTGAAGCTTTCTTT
TRBV7-2	TRBJ2-3	-	-	CASSSKTHGGPSTDTQYF	TGCGCCAGCAGCTCCAAGACCCATGGTGGGCCTAGCACAGATACGCAGTATTTT
TRBV6-4	TRBJ1-2	-	TRBD1	CASSDGTGGYGYTF	TGTGCCAGCAGTGACGGGACAGGGGGCTATGGCTACACCTTC
TRBV5-1	TRBJ1-3	-	TRBD1	CASSSHPRDSALSGNTIYF	TGCGCCAGCAGCTCCCATCCCCGGGACAGCGCTCTCTCTGGAAACACCATATATTTT
TRBV6-5	TRBJ1-3	-	TRBD1	CASSFRQGGSGNTIYF	TGTGCCAGCAGTTTCCGACAGGGAGGATCCGGAAACACCATATATTTT
TRBV7-8	TRBJ2-7	-	TRBD2	CASSLLAGDFEQYF	TGTGCCAGCAGCTTACTAGCGGGAGATTTCGAGCAGTACTTC
TRBV4-1	TRBJ2-3	-	TRBD2	CASSERDRSTDTQYF	TGCGCCAGCAGTGAGCGGGACCGAAGCACAGATACGCAGTATTTT
TRBV10-3	TRBJ2-1	few	TRBD2	CAISGGVRREGRGEQFF	TGTGCCATCAGTGGGGGGGTCCGGCGGGAGGGAAGAGGGGAGCAGTTCTTC